This TCR beta chain stems from a study of T cell responses to AZD1222 COVID-19 vaccine (dated by TCRdb to about 2021). Describing the broader study: TCR sequencing was performed for roughly 250 trial participants, of whom about 200 were given two doses of AZD1222 and 26 were given two doses of MenACWY control vaccine. Trial participants were enrolled by age into 18-55, 56-69 and 70-plus year subgroups, with roughly 160, 29 and 62 TCR-sequenced participants respectively. Broader findings and caveats from the paper: Conclusions about previously exposed vaccinees are limited because only five to seven AZD1222 recipients were SARS-CoV-2 seropositive at baseline. After two AZD1222 doses, spike-specific TCR breadth and depth were significantly higher than at day 0 and than in MenACWY recipients. The 56-69-year group was small, and its depth increase did not reach significance, likely because of low power. Because no day 14 peak-response samples were available, the repertoires could be characterized only after the peak T cell response. The vaccine-associated CD4 TCRs covered the entire spike protein, and the dominant responses fell in regions 160-218 and 743-854. Reportedly, close to half of the unique spike-specific TCRs recognized epitopes lying outside the regions that are mutated in the B.1.351 and B.1.1.7 variants. Participants were mostly white British and included more females than males, and it was suggested by the authors that clonal diversity may have been underestimated.

The CDR3 regions of human TCRbeta chains were analyzed by immunosequencing. The authors' pipeline ran thus. TCRs in the repertoires were compared against a reference library of SARS-CoV-2-specific TCRs that had been generated with the MIRA antigen-specificity platform. Breadth meant the fraction of unique TCRs that were SARS-CoV-2-associated, whereas depth meant the fraction of total T cells that were SARS-CoV-2-associated. Using the MIRA data, each spike-specific TCR was assigned both to the spike region to which the TCR was reactive and to a CD4 or CD8 class. Log10-transformed breadth and depth values were compared by one-way ANOVA with Sidak's multiple comparisons tests. This immuneACCESS table, as held by TCRdb, lists in-frame sequences with V and J called but not all clones. Of the missing ones, under half trace to an unresolved V gene in checked studies; the others have no known cause. That table is the source of V, J and clone size, and D and trimming were worked out from the DNA. This sample gives some 150,000 clones in total; 90% to 95% of them show up just once. Of the sample, 4.4% is held by the ten largest clones.

The time point label, as the study defines it: baseline before first vaccination. The treatment or condition label on this specimen signifies: meningococcal conjugate vaccine given as trial control. Vaccinee samples were obtained from the UK trials COV001 and COV002, which included a single-blind randomized controlled phase 2/3 trial of AZD1222 (ChAdOx1 nCoV-19) in healthy adults. Trial participant PBMC samples were collected at day 0 and day 28 after the second dose for TCRbeta chain sequencing. Taken from cysteine to phenylalanine, the CDR3 has 17 residues. Only the CDR3 DNA is retained, 51 bases long and in frame from the first base. The germline V gene (reference sequence) gives CDR1 as MNHEY and CDR2 as SMNVEV. Compared with germline, V lacks 5 bases and J lacks 4 bases; bases without a gene match: 17. This clone was picked up one time. The antigen this receptor binds is unknown. No much larger clone exists at a distance of one base, and base qualities are not known.

The specimen comprised peripheral blood, sampled on day 0 of MenACWY control vaccination. The rearrangement combines TRBV27 with TRBJ2-7; the junction holds 7 bases that match TRBD2. This TCR was sampled from an adult in good health. CDR3 protein: CASSPRPVASGQYEQYF. The DNA is as follows: TGTGCCAGCAGTCCCCGGCCGGTAGCTAGCGGCCAGTACGAGCAGTACTTC.